This T cell receptor beta chain was profiled in a study of response to subunit inactivated influenza vaccine. The length of the CDR3 is 14 residues. The V end lost 5 bases, the J end lost 6 bases, and 15 bases lay between the germline ends. Findings and limits, study-wide: Each seasonal influenza vaccination, the authors suggested, recruits few new T cells.

TCRdb reprocessed the RT-PCR reads with MiXCR, giving one entry per CDR3 protein. The sample holds about 180,000 distinct CDR3 sequences, approximately 8.7% seen once. This clonotype occurred a few times. Its specificity is unknown. Sample: non-naive T cells sorted from PBMCs, taken on the day of vaccination. This clonotype was obtained from a man between 45 and 60 years old who received an inactivated influenza vaccine. The gene calls are TRBV12-3 or TRBV12-4 and TRBJ2-3, with D uncertain. The CDR3 region is CASSRPGAPDTQYF. The CDR3 DNA sequence: TGTGCCAGCAGTCGGCCGGGTGCCCCGGATACGCAGTATTTT.